This T cell receptor (beta chain) was recorded in a study of blood T cell repertoires in COVID-19. Study at large: T cells, B-cell-depleted T cells, or PBMCs provided the cDNA or gDNA that served as material.

The table came from immunoSEQ multiplex PCR; TCRdb's copy has only in-frame clones and leaves some out. The sample lists roughly 130,000 clones; about four fifths were seen once. V was clipped by 2 bases and J by 5 bases; unmatched bases: 2. The CDR3 loop spans 14 amino acids. The germline V gene has CDR1 KGHSH and CDR2 LQKENI. Source material: peripheral blood. The clonotype was recovered from a woman aged 70 to 79 with acute or convalescent COVID-19. The rearrangement joins TRBV18 to TRBJ1-5, with TRBD1 matching 8 bases. In DNA form, the CDR3 reads TGTGCCAGCTCACCAAAGACAGGGGATCAGCCCCAGCATTTT. It specifies CASSPKTGDQPQHF.